This T cell receptor (beta chain) was obtained from a study of cytomegalovirus exposure and HLA in healthy donors. The CDR3 spans 12 residues. V was cut by 8 bases and J by 7 bases, with 14 bases left in between. Germline values: CDR1 ENHRY, CDR2 SYGVKD. On this clone itself: The antigen is unknown.

Study-level findings and limits: Researchers reported in a later analysis that a missense DCLRE1C variant was tied to TCR beta V- and J-gene trimming.

Use of 60 Vbeta and 13 Jbeta primers characterized the PCR. Sequenced by immunoSEQ multiplex PCR; TCRdb stores in-frame clones only, minus some. The top ten hold around 3% of the sample, which has about 170,000 clones, roughly 80% seen once. The receptor was isolated from a female donor in good health and CMV-seronegative. Material for sequencing was PBMCs. J is TRBJ1-1 and V is TRBV10-3; D remains unclear. The CDR3 bases are TGTGCCATCTCGGCCCAAGCGGGTGAAGCTTTCTTT. Protein product: CAISAQAGEAFF.